This is a list of T cell receptor beta chains from one sample in a study of breast tumors, draining lymph nodes, adjacent tissues. TCRdb re-analysed the multiplex PCR reads in MiXCR, keeping a single row per CDR3 protein. The sample contains roughly 130,000 distinct CDR3 sequences, approximately 20% of which appear only once. Sample: axillary lymph node tissue. The origin of the receptors is a female donor with breast cancer. Some clones in this sample may be carry-over from other donors' samples. Both conserved end residues are part of each CDR3. The D gene is left open where the match is weak. Part of the rows lack a size; the others show once, few, many or a class for expanded clones.

d_call: TRBD1
cdr3_length: 15
j_call: TRBJ2-7
v_call: TRBV4-1
clone_size: many
cdr3_nt: TGCGCCAGCAGCCAAATAGGGACAGGAACCTACGAGCAGTACTTC
cdr3_aa: CASSQIGTGTYEQYF

d_call: .
cdr3_length: 14
j_call: TRBJ2-1
v_call: TRBV19
clone_size: many
cdr3_nt: TGTGCCAGTAGTAGGTCCGGGGCGGGTAATGAGCAGTTCTTC
cdr3_aa: CASSRSGAGNEQFF

d_call: TRBD2
cdr3_length: 17
j_call: TRBJ2-3
v_call: TRBV11-2
clone_size: many
cdr3_nt: TGTGCCAGCAGCTTAGGTGGAGCGGGAGAGCCCACAGATACGCAGTATTTT
cdr3_aa: CASSLGGAGEPTDTQYF

d_call: .
cdr3_length: 15
j_call: TRBJ1-4
v_call: TRBV5-8
clone_size: many
cdr3_nt: TGTGCCAGCAGCTTGTGGGCAGCATCTAATGAAAAACTGTTTTTT
cdr3_aa: CASSLWAASNEKLFF

d_call: .
cdr3_length: 13
j_call: TRBJ2-3
v_call: TRBV20-1
clone_size: many
cdr3_nt: TGCAGTGCTCCCCGGGCGTTCACAGATACGCAGTATTTT
cdr3_aa: CSAPRAFTDTQYF

d_call: .
cdr3_length: 13
j_call: TRBJ2-7
v_call: TRBV5-1
clone_size: many
cdr3_nt: TGCGCCAGCAGCATACTGGACAGCTACGAGCAGTACTTC
cdr3_aa: CASSILDSYEQYF

d_call: .
cdr3_length: 17
j_call: TRBJ2-4
v_call: TRBV7-2
clone_size: .
cdr3_nt: TGTGCCAGCAGCTTAGCGCGGCAATGGGGTGCCAAAAACATTCAGTACTTC
cdr3_aa: CASSLARQWGAKNIQYF

d_call: .
cdr3_length: 15
j_call: TRBJ2-7
v_call: TRBV6-1
clone_size: many
cdr3_nt: TGTGCCAGCAGTGAACTCGGCGGGCTCTCCTACGAGCAGTACTTC
cdr3_aa: CASSELGGLSYEQYF

d_call: .
cdr3_length: 14
j_call: TRBJ2-1
v_call: TRBV2
clone_size: many
cdr3_nt: TGTGCCAGCAGTGAACTGCTAGCCACAAATGAGCAGTTCTTC
cdr3_aa: CASSELLATNEQFF

d_call: .
cdr3_length: 16
j_call: TRBJ2-7
v_call: TRBV20-1
clone_size: many
cdr3_nt: TGCAGTGCTAGACCCATCGAGACGGGGGACTCCTACGAGCAGTACTTC
cdr3_aa: CSARPIETGDSYEQYF

d_call: .
cdr3_length: 15
j_call: TRBJ2-4
v_call: TRBV12-3/TRBV12-4
clone_size: .
cdr3_nt: TGTGCCAGCAGTCCTCGGGGAGGAGCCAAAAACACTCAGTACTTC
cdr3_aa: CASSPRGGAKNTQYF

d_call: TRBD1
cdr3_length: 18
j_call: TRBJ2-5
v_call: TRBV24-1
clone_size: many
cdr3_nt: TGTGCCACCAGTGATTTGGGGACAGGGATCACCGACCAAGAGACCCAGTACTTC
cdr3_aa: CATSDLGTGITDQETQYF

d_call: TRBD1
cdr3_length: 14
j_call: TRBJ2-5
v_call: TRBV5-4
clone_size: many
cdr3_nt: TGTGCCAGCAGAGGCGGGACAGGAGGAGAGACCCAGTACTTC
cdr3_aa: CASRGGTGGETQYF

d_call: .
cdr3_length: 14
j_call: TRBJ2-3
v_call: TRBV5-1
clone_size: many
cdr3_nt: TGCGCCAGCAGCCCCGAGCGTAGCCCAGATACGCAGTATTTT
cdr3_aa: CASSPERSPDTQYF

d_call: TRBD1
cdr3_length: 17
j_call: TRBJ2-5
v_call: TRBV4-1
clone_size: many
cdr3_nt: TGCGCCAGCAGTGTCGGGACAGGGCAAGTGTACCAAGAGACCCAGTACTTC
cdr3_aa: CASSVGTGQVYQETQYF

d_call: .
cdr3_length: 10
j_call: TRBJ2-5
v_call: TRBV3-1
clone_size: many
cdr3_nt: TGTGCCACCTCAGAGGAGACCCAGTACTTC
cdr3_aa: CATSEETQYF